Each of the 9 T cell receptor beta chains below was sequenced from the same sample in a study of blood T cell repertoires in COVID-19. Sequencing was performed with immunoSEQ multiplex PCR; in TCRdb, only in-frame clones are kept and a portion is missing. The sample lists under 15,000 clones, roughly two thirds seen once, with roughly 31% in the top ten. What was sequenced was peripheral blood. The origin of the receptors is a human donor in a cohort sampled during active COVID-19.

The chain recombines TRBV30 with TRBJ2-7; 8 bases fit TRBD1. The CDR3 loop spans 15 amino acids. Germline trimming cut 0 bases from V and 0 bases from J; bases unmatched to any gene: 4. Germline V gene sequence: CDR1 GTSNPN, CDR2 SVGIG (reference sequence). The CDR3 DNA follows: TGTGCCTGGAGTGTAGGACAGGGCAGCTCCTACGAGCAGTACTTC. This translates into CAWSVGQGSSYEQYF.

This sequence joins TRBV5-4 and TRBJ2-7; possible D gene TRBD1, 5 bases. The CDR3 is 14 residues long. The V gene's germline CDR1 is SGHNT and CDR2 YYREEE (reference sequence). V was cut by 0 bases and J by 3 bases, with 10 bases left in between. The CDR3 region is CASSLDLQVYEQYF. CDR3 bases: TGTGCCAGCAGCTTGGATTTACAGGTCTACGAGCAGTACTTC.

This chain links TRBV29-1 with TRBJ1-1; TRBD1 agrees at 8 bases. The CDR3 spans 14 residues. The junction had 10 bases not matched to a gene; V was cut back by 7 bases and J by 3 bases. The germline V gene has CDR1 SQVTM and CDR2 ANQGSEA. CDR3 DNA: TGCAGCGGAAGTGCAGGGGGCGCGGACACTGAAGCTTTCTTT. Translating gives CSGSAGGADTEAFF.

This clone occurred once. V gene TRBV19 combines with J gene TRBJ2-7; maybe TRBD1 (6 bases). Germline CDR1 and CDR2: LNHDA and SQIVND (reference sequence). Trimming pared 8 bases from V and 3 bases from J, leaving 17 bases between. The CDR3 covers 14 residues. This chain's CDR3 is CASQKTGGIYEQYF. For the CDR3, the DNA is TGTGCCAGTCAGAAGACAGGCGGTATCTACGAGCAGTACTTC.

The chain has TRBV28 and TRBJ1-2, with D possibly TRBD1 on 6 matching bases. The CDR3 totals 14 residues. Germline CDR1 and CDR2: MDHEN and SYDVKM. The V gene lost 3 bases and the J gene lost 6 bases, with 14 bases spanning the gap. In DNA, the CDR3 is TGTGCCAGCAGTTTCCCCCAGGGGCCGGATGGCTACACCTTC. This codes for CASSFPQGPDGYTF.

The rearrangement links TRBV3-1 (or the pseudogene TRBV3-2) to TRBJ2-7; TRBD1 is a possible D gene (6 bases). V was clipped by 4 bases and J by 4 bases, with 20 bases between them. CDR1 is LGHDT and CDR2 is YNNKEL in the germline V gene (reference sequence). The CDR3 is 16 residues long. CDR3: CASSLDRSGTSYEQYF. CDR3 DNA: TGTGCCAGCAGCCTCGACAGGTCCGGGACCTCATACGAGCAGTACTTC.

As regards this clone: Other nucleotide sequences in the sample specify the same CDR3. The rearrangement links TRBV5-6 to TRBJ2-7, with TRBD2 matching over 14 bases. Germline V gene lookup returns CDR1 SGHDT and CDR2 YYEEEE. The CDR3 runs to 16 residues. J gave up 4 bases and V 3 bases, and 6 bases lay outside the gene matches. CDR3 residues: CASSSPTSGGAYEQYF. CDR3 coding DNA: TGTGCCAGCAGCTCCCCGACTAGCGGGGGGGCGTACGAGCAGTACTTC.

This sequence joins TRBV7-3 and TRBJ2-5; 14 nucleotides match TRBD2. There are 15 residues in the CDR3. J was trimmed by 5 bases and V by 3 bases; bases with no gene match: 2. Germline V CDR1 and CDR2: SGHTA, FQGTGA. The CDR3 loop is CASSLGTSGSETQYF. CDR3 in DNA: TGTGCCAGCAGCTTGGGGACTAGCGGGAGTGAGACCCAGTACTTC.

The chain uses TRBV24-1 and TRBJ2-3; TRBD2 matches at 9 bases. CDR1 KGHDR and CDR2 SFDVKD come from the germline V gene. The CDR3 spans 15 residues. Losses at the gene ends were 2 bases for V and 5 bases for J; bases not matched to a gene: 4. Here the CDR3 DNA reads TGTGCCACCAGTGATTATGCGGGAGGGGAAGATACGCAGTATTTT. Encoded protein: CATSDYAGGEDTQYF.